Following are 25 T cell receptor beta chains from one sample sequenced in a study of identical twins. TCRdb called the 5' RACE reads again in MiXCR, with one record for every CDR3 protein. The data hold about 890,000 distinct CDR3 sequences, with 12% observed a single time. The same sample was also studied in work on yellow fever vaccine responses in identical twins.

Sequences were obtained from PBMCs. Source of these receptors: a woman younger than 35 in good health.

This clonotype appeared a few times. The chain recombines TRBV25-1 with TRBJ2-3; TRBD2 matches 12 bases. The V gene end was trimmed by 6 bases and the J gene end by 5 bases; junction bases not matched to a gene: 3. CDR3 length equals 14 residues. CDR1 is MGHDK and CDR2 is SYGVNS in the germline V gene. The CDR3 DNA sequence: TGTGCCAGCAGGACTAGCGGGAGAGGAGATACGCAGTATTTT. Translating it yields CASRTSGRGDTQYF.

This chain links TRBV20-1 with TRBJ1-5; D unclear. The CDR3 consists of 13 residues. Trimming cost V 7 bases and J 5 bases, with 15 bases left between them. The germline CDR1 and CDR2 sequences are DFQATT and SNEGSKA (reference sequence). The CDR3 loop is CSVAGSWDQPQHF. The CDR3 nucleotides read TGCAGTGTCGCCGGCTCTTGGGATCAGCCCCAGCATTTT.

J is TRBJ2-3 and V is TRBV24-1; 13 positions match TRBD2. There are 17 residues in the CDR3. V gave up 4 bases and J gave up 3 bases; unmatched junction bases: 6. Germline CDR1 reads KGHDR; CDR2 reads SFDVKD. CDR3 DNA: TGTGCCACCAGTGAGGCGGGACTAGCGGGACAAACAGATACGCAGTATTTT. This translates into CATSEAGLAGQTDTQYF.

The chain uses TRBV11-2 and TRBJ2-2, with TRBD2 matching over 8 bases. The ends lost 4 bases at V and 5 bases at J; junction bases unmatched: 9. Germline V lookup: CDR1 SGHAT, CDR2 FQNNGV. This CDR3 has 16 amino acids. CDR3 in amino acids: CASSSPTSARTGELFF. In DNA form, the CDR3 reads TGTGCCAGCAGCTCCCCGACTAGCGCCCGGACCGGGGAGCTGTTTTTT.

This clonotype showed up just a few times. The V and J genes are TRBV24-1 and TRBJ2-1, with 8 bases lining up with TRBD2. Trimming took 5 bases from V and 7 from J; bases not matched to a gene: 6. CDR3 length: 14 amino acids. The germline V gene has CDR1 KGHDR and CDR2 SFDVKD. CDR3 DNA sequence: TGTGCCACCAGTGTATCCGGGAGGGCTAATGAGCAGTTCTTC. It encodes CATSVSGRANEQFF.

The rearrangement uses TRBV5-1 and TRBJ2-2, with 8 bases that match TRBD1. CDR1 is SGHRS and CDR2 is YFSETQ in the germline V gene. Germline trimming cut 3 bases from V and 4 bases from J; bases unmatched to any gene: 8. The CDR3 consists of 16 residues. The CDR3 reads CASSSRQGLVTGELFF. The CDR3 DNA reads as TGCGCCAGCAGCTCTAGACAGGGGCTTGTCACCGGGGAGCTGTTTTTT.

In this sample, this clonotype turned up a few times. This chain connects TRBV27 to TRBJ2-1; 8 positions agree with TRBD2. Germline CDR1 MNHEY, CDR2 SMNVEV (reference sequence). This CDR3 region has 13 residues. Trimming removed 5 bases from V and 8 bases from J; junction bases left unmatched: 5. Here the CDR3 reads CASSPGLAYEQFF. The CDR3 nucleotides are TGTGCCAGCAGTCCTGGACTAGCTTATGAGCAGTTCTTC.

There are a few counts of this clonotype. V gene TRBV20-1 combines with J gene TRBJ1-1; no definite D call. V lost 6 bases to trimming and J lost 10 bases, with 15 bases between them. This CDR3 is 11 amino acids long. The germline V gene encodes CDR1 DFQATT and CDR2 SNEGSKA (reference sequence). The CDR3 reads CSAVALEGAFF. The DNA of the CDR3 is TGCAGTGCCGTGGCGCTAGAAGGAGCTTTCTTT.

The chain combines TRBV14 with TRBJ1-2; 8 bases line up with TRBD1. The CDR3 totals 13 residues. The V segment lost 7 bases and the J segment 7 bases; nucleotides outside the gene matches: 8. CDR1 SGHDN and CDR2 FVKESK come from the germline V gene. Here the CDR3 reads CASTKDRGIGYTF. CDR3 DNA: TGTGCCAGCACCAAAGACAGGGGAATTGGCTACACCTTC. The full variable domain, with the rest looked up from reference TRBV14 and TRBJ1-2, is EAGVTQFPSHSVIEKGQTVTLRCDPISGHDNLYWYRRVMGKEIKFLLHFVKESKQDESGMPNNRFLAERTGGTYSTLKVQPAELEDSGVYFCASTKDRGIGYTFGSGTRLTVV.

This clonotype has more than one count but fewer than ten. This sequence joins TRBV5-1 and TRBJ1-3; weak D call: TRBD1 (5 bases). The length of the CDR3 is 15 residues. Germline values: CDR1 SGHRS, CDR2 YFSETQ. V dropped 4 bases and J dropped 0 bases, with 11 bases sitting between them. CDR3 region: CASSGTGYSGNTIYF. In DNA, the CDR3 is TGCGCCAGCAGCGGAACAGGCTACTCTGGAAACACCATATATTTT.

Here the CDR3 reads CSARDSRIGTDTQYF. CDR3 bases: TGCAGTGCTAGAGATAGCAGAATCGGAACAGATACGCAGTATTTT. The chain couples TRBV20-1 to TRBJ2-3; unclear D gene. V was clipped by 0 bases and J by 3 bases, with 13 bases between them. Germline loops: CDR1 DFQATT, CDR2 SNEGSKA (reference sequence). This CDR3 comprises 15 residues.

The CDR3 nucleotides read TGTGCCAGCAGTTACTCCGGTAACCACAGGGGGGTTGAAGCTTTCTTT. It is translated as CASSYSGNHRGVEAFF. The chain uses TRBV6-5 and TRBJ1-1; TRBD1 agrees at 8 bases. The CDR3 is 16 amino acids. The germline V gene has CDR1 MNHEY and CDR2 SVGAGI. With 0 bases clipped from V and 7 bases from J, the junction kept 10 bases outside the gene matches.

A few counts support this clonotype. CDR3 nucleotides: TGCGCCAGCAGCCCCCCCTACGACAGGGAAACGTCGGAAGCTTTCTTT. It codes for CASSPPYDRETSEAFF. The rearrangement links TRBV5-1 to TRBJ1-1, with 7 bases that match TRBD1. CDR3 size: 16 residues. After removal of 4 bases from V and 8 bases from J, the junction contained 17 bases not matched to a gene. Germline values: CDR1 SGHRS, CDR2 YFSETQ. The complete variable domain, with remaining parts taken from reference TRBV5-1 and TRBJ1-1, reads KAGVTQTPRYLIKTRGQQVTLSCSPISGHRSVSWYQQTPGQGLQFLFEYFSETQRNKGNFPGRFSGRQFSNSRSEMNVSTLELGDSALYLCASSPPYDRETSEAFFGQGTRLTVV.

The chain links TRBV11-1 to TRBJ1-2; 11 bases fit TRBD1. The germline V gene has CDR1 SGHAT and CDR2 FQDESV (reference sequence). Trimming at V came to 4 bases and at J to 5 bases, leaving 15 bases not matched to a gene. The CDR3 runs 18 residues. The CDR3 DNA follows: TGTGCCAGCAGCTCCACCGGGACAGGGGGACCAGGACCTTATGGCTACACCTTC. This codes for CASSSTGTGGPGPYGYTF.

In this sample, this clonotype turned up many times. The V gene is TRBV25-1, the J gene TRBJ2-7; weak D call: TRBD2 (7 bases). CDR1 is MGHDK, CDR2 SYGVNS, per germline. V shed 5 bases and J shed 2 bases, with 10 bases lying between them. The CDR3 runs 13 residues. This CDR3 is CASSPGGPYEQYV. The CDR3 DNA sequence: TGTGCCAGCAGTCCCGGGGGGCCCTACGAGCAGTACGTC.

This clonotype was picked up many times. The rearrangement uses TRBV20-1 and TRBJ1-1, with TRBD1 matching 9 bases. The CDR3 consists of 12 residues. Germline CDR1 reads DFQATT; CDR2 reads SNEGSKA (reference sequence). Trimming at V came to 6 bases and at J to 5 bases, leaving 4 bases not matched to a gene. Written as DNA, the CDR3 is TGCAGTGCCTCCGACAGGGGGACTGAAGCTTTCTTT. Its translation is CSASDRGTEAFF.

This clonotype has at least ten counts. V and J are TRBV20-1 and TRBJ2-1; maybe TRBD2 (6 bases). V was pared by 6 bases and J by 5 bases, with 14 bases between. Germline values: CDR1 DFQATT, CDR2 SNEGSKA (reference sequence). The CDR3 loop spans 13 amino acids. Here the CDR3 DNA reads TGCAGTGCAAGCGGACTAACCCACAATGAGCAGTTCTTC. Translation gives CSASGLTHNEQFF.

The chain joins TRBV9 to TRBJ2-3; no clear D gene. V lost 0 bases and J lost 3, with 14 bases in between. The CDR3 has 16 residues. Germline V gene data show CDR1 as SGDLS and CDR2 as YYNGEE. The CDR3 region is CASSVGLEEITDTQYF. In DNA, the CDR3 is TGTGCCAGCAGCGTAGGGCTCGAGGAGATAACAGATACGCAGTATTTT.

The chain carries TRBV4-1 and TRBJ2-1; 11 nucleotides match TRBD1. Germline V lookup: CDR1 MGHRA, CDR2 YSYEKL. Trimming took 3 bases from V and 10 from J; bases not matched to a gene: 8. CDR3 size: 15 residues. The DNA for the CDR3 is TGCGCCAGCAGCCATCCCGGGACAGGGGGATACGAGCAGTTCTTC. This gives the protein CASSHPGTGGYEQFF.

Ten or more counts support this clonotype. The rearrangement joins TRBV25-1 to TRBJ1-1; TRBD1 might be the D (5 bases). V was cut by 7 bases and J by 0 bases, with 24 bases left in between. Per germline, CDR1 MGHDK and CDR2 SYGVNS. There are 18 residues in the CDR3. CDR3 in amino acids: CASTTGKGMGHMNTEAFF. The CDR3 nucleotides are TGTGCCAGCACCACCGGAAAGGGGATGGGGCATATGAACACTGAAGCTTTCTTT. The full variable domain, in which reference TRBV25-1 and TRBJ1-1 provide the parts outside the CDR3, is EADIYQTPRYLVIGTGKKITLECSQTMGHDKMYWYQQDPGMELHLIHYSYGVNSTEKGDLSSESTVSRIRTEHFPLTLESARPSHTSQYLCASTTGKGMGHMNTEAFFGQGTRLTVV.

The V call is TRBV18, the J call TRBJ2-2; a weak D match, TRBD1 (6 bases). Trimming left V 3 bases short and J 6 bases short, with 20 bases between. The V gene's germline CDR1 is KGHSH and CDR2 LQKENI. CDR3 size: 17 residues. CDR3 in DNA: TGTGCCAGCTCACCCCTGACAGGACCGAGGGACGCCGGGGAGCTGTTTTTT. It specifies CASSPLTGPRDAGELFF.

The sample holds many counts of this clonotype. V and J are TRBV25-1 and TRBJ1-1; D not resolved. Trimming stripped 1 base from V and 10 bases from J, with 10 bases between. The CDR3 covers 12 residues. Germline lookup yields CDR1 MGHDK and CDR2 SYGVNS. Here the CDR3 DNA reads TGTGCCAGCAGTGAATCGGCGAGAGGAGCTTTCTTT. Translated, it gives CASSESARGAFF.

The chain joins TRBV5-1 to TRBJ1-1; D may be TRBD1 (6 bases). CDR1 is SGHRS, CDR2 YFSETQ, per germline. V was pared by 3 bases and J by 0 bases, with 15 bases between. CDR3 size: 16 residues. This CDR3 is CASSSPGQAMNTEAFF. CDR3 DNA sequence: TGCGCCAGCAGCTCGCCGGGACAAGCGATGAACACTGAAGCTTTCTTT. The complete variable domain, with remaining parts taken from reference TRBV5-1 and TRBJ1-1, reads KAGVTQTPRYLIKTRGQQVTLSCSPISGHRSVSWYQQTPGQGLQFLFEYFSETQRNKGNFPGRFSGRQFSNSRSEMNVSTLELGDSALYLCASSSPGQAMNTEAFFGQGTRLTVV.

This clonotype showed up many times. The genes are TRBV28 and TRBJ1-6, with D maybe TRBD1 (5 bases). Germline V gene lookup returns CDR1 MDHEN and CDR2 SYDVKM. The V end lost 6 bases, the J end lost 3 bases, and 15 bases lay between the germline ends. The CDR3 totals 16 residues. CDR3 sequence reads: CASRPTTGLYNSPLHF. Written as DNA, the CDR3 is TGTGCCAGCAGACCAACAACAGGCCTCTATAATTCACCCCTCCACTTT.

This chain joins TRBV6-5 and TRBJ2-3, with 7 bases matching TRBD2. CDR1 MNHEY and CDR2 SVGAGI come from the germline V gene. The CDR3 sequence is 18 residues long. V trimming: 0 bases; J trimming: 0 bases; junction bases outside the gene matches: 9. CDR3 amino acids: CASSYSGASGTSTDTQYF. CDR3 nucleotide sequence: TGTGCCAGCAGTTACTCTGGGGCTAGCGGAACTAGCACAGATACGCAGTATTTT.